This T cell receptor (beta chain) was retrieved from a study of cytomegalovirus exposure and HLA in healthy donors (dated by TCRdb to the late 2010s). General notes on the study: An earlier analysis of a few hundred of the donors reported about 280 Gb of sequence data and 95 million to 120 million unique TCR beta sequences obtained from about 180 million T cells. Of the 300 to 500 genotyped donors, less than 85% were placed in the genetic ancestry cluster associated with self-reported Caucasian donors. HLA typing included class I and class II loci at four-digit resolution. Typing coverage differed by locus: A, B, C, DRB1 and DQB1 were typed in roughly 620-630 donors, DQA1 in about 500, DPA1 in over 600, and DPB1 in roughly 450. A later analysis re-examined previously published TCR beta repertoires from 500 to 700 donors and added high-resolution HLA genotyping to investigate patterns of TCR occurrence. Donor age, sex, ethnicity and CMV serostatus were compiled together with the repertoire data. A later genetic analysis used genome-wide SNP genotypes for about 60% of the 666 donors, treating that subset as a discovery cohort. The study combined high-throughput TCR immunosequencing, statistical association of individual TCRs with disease status, and machine learning to predict cytomegalovirus infection status. An earlier analysis of fewer than 750 of the donors used high-throughput TCR beta sequencing to judge whether each TCR beta V gene segment behaved as functional or pseudogenic. Roughly 300 gigabases of sequencing data and 70 million to 85 million unique TCR sequences were included in an early release covering about 600 HLA-typed donors. On average, roughly 240,000 unique TCR beta nucleotide sequences were sequenced per donor among a few hundred genotyped donors of the cohort, with around 19% of those sequences being non-productive. The study profiled the T cell repertoires of around 700 subjects by immunosequencing and related them to cytomegalovirus serostatus. Every discovery cohort repertoire had been produced on one sequencing platform. In the later analysis, no new phenotypic data were used to find candidate immune exposures; instead, reliance was placed on TCR beta sequences and their occurrence across donors. The study was designed to test whether signatures of past pathogen exposure could be identified by cataloging public T cell receptors. Along with the approximately 700-subject first cohort, a separate validation cohort of some 130 different subjects was used. Roughly five DR-DQ haplotypes were handled as single units for association and clustering because linkage in the cohort was strong. The research as a whole found: This cohort had only TCR beta chains sequenced, and the lack of alpha or paired-chain data limited which features could be detected. Because counts were too low, about 15 rarely observed V segments, including chromosome 9 orphons, were left out of the earlier analysis of 587 of the donors. Compared with the approximately 720-donor mean, donors in an Asian-associated ancestry cluster had fewer N-insertions in productive TCRs, according to a later genetic analysis. Across donors, most TCR sequences were observed very rarely, whereas some public TCRs were present in many individuals. According to a later analysis, TCR association rates differed among HLA loci, with DRB1 alleles showing the most associated TCRs and HLA-C alleles showing the fewest. It was suggested by the authors that the approach could potentially be generalized to other disease states and immunological phenotypes. Immune exposure information for the cohort was limited to CMV serostatus. Roughly uniform sequencing depth across donors was assumed in presence/absence analyses, although this assumption may not hold. A few of the identified cytomegalovirus-associated TCR beta chains were confirmed in vitro to be specific for cytomegalovirus antigens. An association between a missense DCLRE1C variant and V-gene and J-gene trimming of TCR beta chains was found in a later genetic analysis and replicated in an independent cohort. At a false discovery rate of 0.05, a later analysis linked around 17,000 TCR beta sequences to specific HLA alleles. In a later analysis, HLA-associated TCR beta chains showed more clonal expansion and lower generation probabilities than non-associated chains that were equally common. Because HLA typing was unavailable for some donors at each locus, only the typed subset was used in association tests. According to a later analysis, most CMV-associated TCR beta chains appeared to be HLA-restricted, and the HLA associations seemed to be driven largely by CMV exposure. In a later analysis, several top co-occurrence clusters were reported to appear linked to parvovirus B19, influenza, CMV and Epstein-Barr virus. When HLA alleles, especially DR and DQ, strongly co-occurred, attributing TCR associations to individual alleles was difficult. A cluster of highly shared sequence variants was judged likely to represent a technical artifact of the sequencing pipeline. The study listed approximately 160 TCR beta chains as associated with cytomegalovirus. A further reported finding was that TCR beta sequences accurately predicted the HLA-A and HLA-B alleles for most subjects in the first cohort. Some IMGT-functional V segments, including TRBV6-2 and TRBV6-3, could not be distinguished by the 87-base-pair reads and were therefore excluded. The classifier was reported to diagnose cytomegalovirus status with high specificity and sensitivity in both the original and validation cohorts. Linkage disequilibrium might explain the correlated functional status among segregating V segments, but an unknown experimental factor could not be excluded. An earlier analysis of around 500 of the donors showed that most TCR beta V segments appeared in productive rearrangements either about 90% or about 30% of the time, which broadly matched IMGT annotations.

Libraries were made using the immunoSEQ multiplex PCR assay. For the multiplex PCR, a mixture combining 60 forward primers for TCR Vbeta segments and 13 reverse primers for TCR Jbeta segments was used. The CDR3 region of rearranged TCR beta genes was amplified from genomic DNA by a multiplex PCR assay. Amplified TCR beta libraries were sequenced as 87-base-pair reads on the Illumina HiSeq System. For the original study's pipeline: A later analysis counted approximately 76 million unique TCR beta chains across the 550 to 750 repertoires, and roughly 11 million of these chains were shared by at least two donors. Raw reads were error-corrected and collapsed into unique sequences with a nearest-neighbor algorithm that merged closely related sequences to remove PCR and sequencing errors. V, D and J gene segments were assigned by aligning CDR3 sequences to IMGT reference sequences. For a sequence to be retained, a match of at least six nucleotides was required to both a V gene segment and a J gene segment. A rearrangement counted as productive if the CDR3 had no stop codons and remained in frame with V and J, and every other rearrangement counted as non-productive. Following IMGT convention, CDR3 was defined as the stretch from the second conserved V-encoded cysteine up to the conserved J-encoded phenylalanine. The earlier analysis of some 580 of the donors excluded any sequence lacking an unambiguous match to a single V gene segment. In an earlier analysis of 587 of the donors, a V segment was called functional when productive rearrangements were above 56.7%, and segregating when the standard deviation between donors exceeded 5%. To diagnose cytomegalovirus status from the catalog of TCR beta chain sequences, a statistical classification framework was built. In a later analysis, TCR nucleotide sequences were compared against IMGT/GENE-DB human TR gene sequences so that V and J genes could be assigned. The TCRdist pipeline was used in a later analysis to assign CDR3 sequences and most-parsimonious VDJ recombination scenarios. In a later analysis, every TCR beta chain was defined by the combination of its CDR3 amino acid sequence and its V-gene family, and reads without a unique V-gene family were dropped. To address suspected cross-contamination and a sequencing artifact, a later analysis removed 450 to 700 highly shared, low-generation-probability nucleotide sequences. In a later analysis, a clonal expansion index for each public chain was calculated from normalized within-repertoire ranks of inferred template counts. In a later analysis, generation probabilities were computed with a VDJ recombination model fitted to out-of-frame rearrangements, and the resulting probabilities were checked against IGoR. In a later analysis, hypergeometric tests were used to score TCR-TCR, TCR-HLA and TCR-CMV co-occurrence, with a repertoire-size bias correction applied to TCR pairs. False discovery rates were estimated in a later analysis by permuting HLA or CMV assignments 20 times. In a later analysis, co-occurring TCRs were grouped using DBSCAN, with TCRdist sequence similarity added in when clustering inside HLA-allele-positive subsets. Repertoires with fewer than 30,000 or more than 120,000 public chains, plus five repertoires with anomalous nucleotide sharing, were excluded from co-occurrence clustering. This immuneACCESS table, as held by TCRdb, lists in-frame sequences with V and J called but not all clones. Of the missing ones, under half trace to an unresolved V gene in checked studies; the others have no known cause. V and J calls and clone size follow that table, whereas D and trimming were derived from the DNA. The table kept for this sample lists approximately 120,000 clones. The ten largest clones add up to around 2.2% of the sample.

Regarding this clone: Its antigen is still unknown.

The cohort was made up of roughly 670 healthy bone marrow donors. At the time of sampling, every cohort member was nominally healthy, though immune exposures that went unrecorded were likely present. The donor was CMV seronegative and belonged to the group of 350 to 400 seronegative cohort members. Each donor provided a peripheral blood sample, and peripheral blood mononuclear cells were used for TCR beta sequencing. The Qiagen DNeasy Blood Extraction Kit was used to extract genomic DNA from the blood cell samples. The germline V gene sets CDR1 to SGHTA and CDR2 to FQGNSA. Including cysteine and phenylalanine, the CDR3 has 13 amino acids. Solely the CDR3 DNA is kept, with 39 bases framed from the first base. V loses 5 bases, J loses 8 bases, and the germline ends lie 13 bases apart.

The sequence was obtained from a man in his forties in good health and CMV-seronegative. Input material: PBMCs. The rearranged chain carries TRBV7-2 and TRBJ1-3; confidence is insufficient to name the D gene. CDR3 loop: CASSTHLQDTIYF. In nucleotides, the sequence is TGTGCCAGCAGCACCCATCTCCAGGACACCATATATTTT.